Given below is one T cell receptor (beta chain) in context. Its matching antigen is unknown. The gene names given are mouse names. Coverage ceases 4 residues before the CDR3 finishes, and the germline J gene fills in the end. The CDR3 has 13 residues. Trimming left V 5 bases short and J 0 bases short, with 9 bases between. Germline CDR1 FNHDT, CDR2 SITEND (reference sequence). The data derive from a study of CD8+ T cells in alopecia areata. On the study more broadly: Grafting placed skin from approximately 6-13-month-old C3H/HeJ donors with spontaneous alopecia onto approximately 7-10-week-old female C3H/HeJ mice. Overall study findings and caveats: Resident alphabeta T cells of normal skin are also sequenced in scalp samples. Higher clonality was seen in lesional scalp than in normal scalp, especially in alopecia totalis/universalis.

Reverse transcribed after extraction, RNA yielded cDNA as the sequencing template. Generated by immunoSEQ multiplex PCR, the TCRdb table keeps only in-frame clones and is missing some. Recorded here are some 110,000 clones, none singletons. This receptor was taken from a C3H/HeJ mouse with alopecia areata. Mouse strain MHC haplotype: H2-k. The V and J genes are TRBV19 and TRBJ2-7; D is perhaps TRBD2 (5 bases). Sequences were obtained from lesional skin. CDR3 DNA (partial): TGTGCCAGCAGCTGGGAACCCTCCTAT. Translation gives CASSWEPSY. The complete CDR3 reads CASSWEPSYEQYF.